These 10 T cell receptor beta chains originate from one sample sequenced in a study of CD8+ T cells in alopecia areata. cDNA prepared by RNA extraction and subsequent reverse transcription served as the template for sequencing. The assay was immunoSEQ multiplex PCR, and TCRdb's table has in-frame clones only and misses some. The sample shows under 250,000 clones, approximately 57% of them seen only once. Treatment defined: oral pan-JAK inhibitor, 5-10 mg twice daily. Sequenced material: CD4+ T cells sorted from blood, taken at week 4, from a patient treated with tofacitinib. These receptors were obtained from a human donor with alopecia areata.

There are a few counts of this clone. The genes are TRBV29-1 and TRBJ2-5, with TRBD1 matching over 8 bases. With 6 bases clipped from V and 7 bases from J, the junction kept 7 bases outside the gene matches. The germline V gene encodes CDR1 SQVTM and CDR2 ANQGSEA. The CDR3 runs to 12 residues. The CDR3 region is CSVGQGPGTQYF. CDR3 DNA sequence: TGCAGCGTAGGACAGGGTCCGGGGACCCAGTACTTC.

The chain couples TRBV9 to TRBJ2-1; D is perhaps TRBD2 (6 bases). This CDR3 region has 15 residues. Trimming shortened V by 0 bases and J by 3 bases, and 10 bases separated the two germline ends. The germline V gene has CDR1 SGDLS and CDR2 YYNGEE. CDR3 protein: CASSVEPSVYNEQFF. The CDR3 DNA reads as TGTGCCAGCAGCGTAGAGCCTAGCGTCTACAATGAGCAGTTCTTC. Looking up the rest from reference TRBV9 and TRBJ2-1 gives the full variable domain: DSGVTQTPKHLITATGQRVTLRCSPRSGDLSVYWYQQSLDQGLQFLIQYYNGEERAKGNILERFSAQQFPDLHSELNLSSLELGDSALYFCASSVEPSVYNEQFFGPGTRLTVL.

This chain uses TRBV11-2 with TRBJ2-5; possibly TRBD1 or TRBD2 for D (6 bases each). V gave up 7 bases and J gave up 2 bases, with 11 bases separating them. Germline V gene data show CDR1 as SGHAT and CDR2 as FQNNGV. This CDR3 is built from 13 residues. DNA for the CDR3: TGTGCCAGCAACCTAGGGGGGCAAGAGACCCAGTACTTC. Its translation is CASNLGGQETQYF.

The DNA of the CDR3 is TGCAGCGTTGAGGTTGGTTCGAGGACTGAAGCTTTCTTT. The encoded protein is CSVEVGSRTEAFF. V is TRBV29-1 and J is TRBJ1-1; D not certain. Germline loops: CDR1 SQVTM, CDR2 ANQGSEA. V gave up 3 bases and J gave up 5 bases, with 13 bases separating them. The CDR3 is 13 amino acids. Full variable domain (rest looked up from reference TRBV29-1 and TRBJ1-1): SAVISQKPSRDICQRGTSLTIQCQVDSQVTMMFWYRQQPGQSLTLIATANQGSEATYESGFVIDKFPISRPNLTFSTLTVSNMSPEDSSIYLCSVEVGSRTEAFFGQGTRLTVV.

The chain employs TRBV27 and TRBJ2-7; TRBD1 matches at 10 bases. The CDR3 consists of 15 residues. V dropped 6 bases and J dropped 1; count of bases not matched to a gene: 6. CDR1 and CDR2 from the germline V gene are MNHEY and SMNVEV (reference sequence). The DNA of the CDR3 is TGTGCCAGCAGGAGGGGACAGGGGAATTCCTACGAGCAGTACTTC. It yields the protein CASRRGQGNSYEQYF.

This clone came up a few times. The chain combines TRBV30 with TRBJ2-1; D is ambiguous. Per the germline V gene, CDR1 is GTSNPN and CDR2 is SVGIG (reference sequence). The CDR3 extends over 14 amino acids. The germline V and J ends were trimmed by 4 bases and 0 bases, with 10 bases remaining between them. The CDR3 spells CAWNSVSSYNEQFF. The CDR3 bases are TGTGCCTGGAACAGCGTAAGCTCCTACAATGAGCAGTTCTTC.

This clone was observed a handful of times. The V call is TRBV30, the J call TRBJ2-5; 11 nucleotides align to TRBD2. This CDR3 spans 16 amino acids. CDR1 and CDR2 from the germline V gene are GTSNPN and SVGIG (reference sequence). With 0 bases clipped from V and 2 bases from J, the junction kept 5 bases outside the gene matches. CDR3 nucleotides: TGTGCCTGGAGTGTTGCGACTAGCGGGGCTCAAGAGACCCAGTACTTC. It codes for CAWSVATSGAQETQYF. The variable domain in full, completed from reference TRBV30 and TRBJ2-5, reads SQTIHQWPATLVQPVGSPLSLECTVEGTSNPNLYWYRQAAGRGLQLLFYSVGIGQISSEVPQNLSASRPQDRQFILSSKKLLLSDSGFYLCAWSVATSGAQETQYFGPGTRLLVL.

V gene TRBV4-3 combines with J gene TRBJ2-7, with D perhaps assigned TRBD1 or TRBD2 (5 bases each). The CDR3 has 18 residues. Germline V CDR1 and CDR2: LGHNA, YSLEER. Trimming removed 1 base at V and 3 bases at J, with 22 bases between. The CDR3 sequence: CASSQANRKGPLLYEQYF. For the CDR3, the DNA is TGCGCCAGCAGCCAAGCGAACAGGAAGGGACCCCTTCTCTACGAGCAGTACTTC.

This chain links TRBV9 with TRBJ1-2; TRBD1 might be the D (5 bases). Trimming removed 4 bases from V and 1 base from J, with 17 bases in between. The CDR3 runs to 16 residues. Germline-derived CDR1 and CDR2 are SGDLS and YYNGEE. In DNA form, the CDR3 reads TGTGCCAGCAGCCCCCACGGGGACTTCTTTAACTATGGCTACACCTTC. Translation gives CASSPHGDFFNYGYTF.

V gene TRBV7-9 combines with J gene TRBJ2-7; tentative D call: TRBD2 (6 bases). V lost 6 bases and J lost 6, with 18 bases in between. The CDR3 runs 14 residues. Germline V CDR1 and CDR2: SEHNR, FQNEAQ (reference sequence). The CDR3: CASSLKLIGSEQYF. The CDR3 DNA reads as TGTGCCAGCAGTCTAAAGTTGATCGGGAGCGAGCAGTACTTC.